This T cell receptor (beta chain) was profiled in a study of Ad26.COV2.S vaccination and SARS-CoV-2 variants. Treatment: 19 received Ad26.COV2.S at low or high dose, single or two shots; roughly five received placebo; per-sample allocation not given. Sampling occurred on day 63 after the first vaccine or placebo injection. The CDR3 sequence is 15 residues long. In germline, CDR1 is MNHEY, CDR2 SMNVEV (reference sequence). Unmatched junction bases numbered 10, after V lost 7 bases and J lost 4 bases. The method was immunoSEQ multiplex PCR; TCRdb's version includes in-frame clones alone and lacks a portion of them. The sample records 450,000 to 550,000 clones, 75% to 90% being singletons.

This receptor was identified in a person aged 18-60 years who received the Ad26.COV2.S COVID-19 vaccine or a placebo. The chain couples TRBV27 to TRBJ2-1; 7 bases fit TRBD2. Source: peripheral blood, taken in a trial of Ad26.COV2.S vaccine versus placebo. This CDR3 is CASIQDGEGYNEQFF. DNA of the CDR3: TGTGCCAGCATTCAGGACGGGGAGGGGTACAATGAGCAGTTCTTC.